In its sample, the clone carrying this T cell receptor (beta chain) was seen once. Its antigen is undetermined. Produced via immunoSEQ multiplex PCR; TCRdb's table is partial and in-frame only. The sample has several thousand clones, roughly 60% seen once. The data stem from a study of somatic mutations in cytotoxic T cells in rheumatoid arthritis. Turning to the study itself: Sorting by flow gave nearly 100% purity for some V beta antibody-stained T-cell populations, including V beta1+ cells sequenced for TCRB.

Positive selection using magnetic beads isolated the CD4+ and CD8+ cells (purity was checked by flow cytometry). Broader study findings: Measured CD8+ T-cell clonality, a value compared between rheumatoid arthritis patients and age-matched healthy controls, did not differ significantly. Over 20% of CD8+ cells belonged to the largest CD8+ clone in about an eighth of the 65 patients.

The CDR3 length is 14 residues. From germline, CDR1 is SGDLS and CDR2 YYNGEE. V lost 0 bases, J lost 8 bases, and 12 bases lay in between. The source of this sequence is a woman in her thirties or forties in good health. The J gene is TRBJ2-1, the V gene TRBV9, with a possible D match to TRBD2 (5 bases). Input material: CD8+ T cells sorted from blood. For the CDR3, the DNA is TGTGCCAGCAGCGTAGAAGTGGAGGACCATGAGCAGTTCTTC. Translated: CASSVEVEDHEQFF.